This passage covers 28 T cell receptor beta chains from one sample sequenced in a study of blood T cell repertoires in COVID-19. Profiled with immunoSEQ multiplex PCR; TCRdb holds only in-frame clones, not every one. Among tens of thousands of clones listed, 75% to 95% were seen once. Input material: peripheral blood. The receptors stem from a woman of 80 years or more with acute or convalescent COVID-19.

The chain employs TRBV5-1 and TRBJ2-2; maybe TRBD1 (6 bases). There are 17 residues in the CDR3. The germline V gene encodes CDR1 SGHRS and CDR2 YFSETQ. V shed 2 bases and J shed 8 bases, with 22 bases lying between them. CDR3 bases: TGCGCCAGCAGCTTTGACCCGGGACAAGGAGGTCGGGGGGAGCTGTTTTTT. This codes for CASSFDPGQGGRGELFF.

The chain recombines TRBV14 with TRBJ1-2; tentative D call: TRBD1 (5 bases). CDR1 is SGHDN and CDR2 is FVKESK in the germline V gene. This CDR3 contains 13 residues. Trimming removed 1 base from V and 6 bases from J, with 9 bases in between. Written as DNA, the CDR3 is TGTGCCAGCAGCCAAGTTGACAGCAATGGCTACACCTTC. Residues: CASSQVDSNGYTF.

J is TRBJ2-7 and V is TRBV6-2 or TRBV6-3; 7 nucleotides agree with TRBD1. V gave up 0 bases and J gave up 2 bases; unmatched junction bases: 1. The germline gives CDR1 MNHEY, CDR2 SVGEGT. The CDR3 sequence is 14 residues long. The CDR3 region has the DNA TGTGCCAGCAGTTACTCGACAGGGCCCTACGAGCAGTACTTC. Translation: CASSYSTGPYEQYF.

The V call is TRBV2, the J call TRBJ2-5; a possible D gene is TRBD1 (6 bases). Germline CDR1 is SNHLY and CDR2 is FYNNEI. V was trimmed by 6 bases and J by 2 bases, leaving 13 bases between them. The CDR3 sequence is 14 residues long. DNA of the CDR3: TGTGCCAGCAGCGTTGGGGACACACAAGAGACCCAGTACTTC. It translates to CASSVGDTQETQYF.

This clone was seen only once. The genes are TRBV7-8 and TRBJ2-1, with 9 bases matching TRBD2. This CDR3 comprises 13 residues. Germline V gene lookup returns CDR1 SGHVS and CDR2 FQNEAQ. The junction had 4 bases not matched to a gene; V was cut back by 4 bases and J by 9 bases. DNA for the CDR3: TGTGCCAGCAGCTGGCTAGCGGGGACTGAGCAGTTCTTC. It specifies CASSWLAGTEQFF.

The J gene is TRBJ2-2, the V gene TRBV30; 7 positions match TRBD2. In germline, CDR1 is GTSNPN, CDR2 SVGIG (reference sequence). The CDR3 contains 14 residues. Unmatched junction bases numbered 6, after V lost 3 bases and J lost 5 bases. This CDR3 is CAWRLTAGTGELFF. CDR3 DNA: TGTGCCTGGAGACTCACAGCGGGGACCGGGGAGCTGTTTTTT.

This clone is a singleton in its sample. The chain has TRBV7-9 and TRBJ2-1; the match to TRBD1 covers 7 bases. This CDR3 comprises 16 residues. CDR1 and CDR2 from the germline V gene are SEHNR and FQNEAQ (reference sequence). The V gene end was trimmed by 3 bases and the J gene end by 0 bases; junction bases not matched to a gene: 5. The CDR3 DNA reads as TGTGCCAGCAGCTTCGGTGACAGGGTCTCCTACAATGAGCAGTTCTTC. It is translated as CASSFGDRVSYNEQFF.

The chain links TRBV2 to TRBJ1-6; D not resolved. CDR1 and CDR2 (germline): SNHLY, FYNNEI. The CDR3 has 14 amino acids. V was trimmed by 6 bases and J by 0 bases, leaving 6 bases between them. CDR3 coding DNA: TGTGCCAGCAGCGAGAGCTCCTATAATTCACCCCTCCACTTT. Protein product: CASSESSYNSPLHF. The complete variable domain, with remaining parts taken from reference TRBV2 and TRBJ1-6, reads EPEVTQTPSHQVTQMGQEVILRCVPISNHLYFYWYRQILGQKVEFLVSFYNNEISEKSEIFDDQFSVERPDGSNFTLKIRSTKLEDSAMYFCASSESSYNSPLHFGNGTRLTVT.

The chain recombines TRBV5-4 with TRBJ2-5; 9 bases are shared with TRBD1. The CDR3 has 16 residues. J lost 4 bases, V lost 3 bases, and 10 bases had no gene match. CDR1 is SGHNT and CDR2 is YYREEE in the germline V gene (reference sequence). The CDR3 DNA reads as TGTGCCAGCAGCTCTGGGATGGGACAGGGTCGAGAGACCCAGTACTTC. Translated, it gives CASSSGMGQGRETQYF. Based on the CDR3 plus reference TRBV5-4 and TRBJ2-5, the full variable domain is ETGVTQSPTHLIKTRGQQVTLRCSSQSGHNTVSWYQQALGQGPQFIFQYYREEENGRGNFPPRFSGLQFPNYSSELNVNALELDDSALYLCASSSGMGQGRETQYFGPGTRLLVL.

The genes are TRBV5-6 and TRBJ1-3; D gene unclear. The germline gives CDR1 SGHDT, CDR2 YYEEEE. The CDR3 contains 14 residues. V lost 7 bases and J 8 bases, leaving 19 bases between the germline ends. In nucleotides, the CDR3 is TGTGCCAGCTCCGCCACTACCTCCGGGGACACCATATATTTT. Amino acids: CASSATTSGDTIYF. Using reference TRBV5-6 and TRBJ1-3 for the parts outside the CDR3, the full variable domain is DAGVTQSPTHLIKTRGQQVTLRCSPKSGHDTVSWYQQALGQGPQFIFQYYEEEERQRGNFPDRFSGHQFPNYSSELNVNALLLGDSALYLCASSATTSGDTIYFGEGSWLTVV.

The genes are TRBV7-2 and TRBJ1-5, with 10 bases lining up with TRBD1. V lost 4 bases to trimming and J lost 5 bases; unmatched junction nucleotides: 5. Germline-derived CDR1 and CDR2 are SGHTA and FQGNSA. This CDR3 is 15 amino acids long. The CDR3: CASSSRQGADQPQHF. In DNA, the CDR3 is TGTGCCAGCAGCTCAAGACAGGGGGCCGATCAGCCCCAGCATTTT.

This sequence joins TRBV4-3 and TRBJ1-2; D is possibly TRBD1 (5 bases). The CDR3 is 15 amino acids. Trimming left V 0 bases short and J 4 bases short, with 12 bases between. The germline V gene encodes CDR1 LGHNA and CDR2 YSLEER. This chain's CDR3 is CASSQEGRAVYGYTF. Written as DNA, the CDR3 is TGCGCCAGCAGCCAAGAAGGCAGGGCAGTCTATGGCTACACCTTC.

The V call is TRBV7-2, the J call TRBJ1-1; the match to TRBD1 covers 7 bases. Per the germline V gene, CDR1 is SGHTA and CDR2 is FQGNSA. After removal of 5 bases from V and 6 bases from J, the junction contained 6 bases not matched to a gene. CDR3 size: 13 residues. The CDR3 sequence: CASSQGQSAEAFF. Here the CDR3 DNA reads TGTGCCAGCAGCCAGGGACAGTCGGCTGAAGCTTTCTTT.

J is TRBJ2-1 and V is TRBV5-4; 7 bases map to TRBD2. The CDR3 is made up of 16 amino acids. CDR1 and CDR2 (germline): SGHNT, YYREEE (reference sequence). V lost 2 bases to trimming and J lost 4 bases; unmatched junction nucleotides: 9. CDR3 protein: CASSFTLPGGYNEQFF. The CDR3, as DNA: TGTGCCAGCAGCTTCACACTACCGGGGGGATACAATGAGCAGTTCTTC.

The rearrangement links TRBV6-4 to TRBJ1-4; possibly TRBD1 for D (5 bases). Trimming shortened V by 5 bases and J by 15 bases, and 10 bases separated the two germline ends. The germline gives CDR1 MRHNA, CDR2 SNTAGT. There are 10 residues in the CDR3. The CDR3 protein is CASSRLRVFF. DNA for the CDR3: TGTGCCAGCAGTCGACTCAGGGTGTTTTTT.

V usage is TRBV5-1 and J usage is TRBJ1-4; 8 nucleotides line up with TRBD1. The CDR3 is 15 residues long. The trim removed 4 bases at V and 7 bases at J, leaving 9 bases unmatched. Germline V CDR1 and CDR2: SGHRS, YFSETQ. For the CDR3, the DNA is TGCGCCAGCAGCCCTCACGGACAGGGCGGTGAAAAACTGTTTTTT. Protein product: CASSPHGQGGEKLFF.

This chain connects TRBV18 to TRBJ2-3, with a weak D call TRBD1 (6 bases). Between the trimmed V and J ends, which lost 6 bases and 0 bases, there was a span of 16 bases. The CDR3 is 16 residues long. From germline, CDR1 is KGHSH and CDR2 LQKENI. The CDR3 sequence is CASSPAQGRSTDTQYF. CDR3 coding DNA: TGTGCCAGCTCCCCCGCGCAGGGGAGAAGCACAGATACGCAGTATTTT.

CDR3 DNA sequence: TGTGCCAGCAGCCCCCGCCGGGGGGGGAACACTGAAGCTTTCTTT. Translated, it gives CASSPRRGGNTEAFF. The chain joins TRBV9 to TRBJ1-1; possibly TRBD1 for D (5 bases). CDR3 size: 15 residues. V lost 4 bases to trimming and J lost 1 base, with 14 bases between them. Germline V gene data show CDR1 as SGDLS and CDR2 as YYNGEE.

This clone has a single count. V gene TRBV3-1 (or the pseudogene TRBV3-2) combines with J gene TRBJ2-7, with 7 positions matching TRBD1. The CDR3 loop spans 13 amino acids. Losses at the gene ends were 6 bases for V and 1 base for J; bases not matched to a gene: 3. Germline values: CDR1 LGHDT, CDR2 YNNKEL (reference sequence). CDR3 region: CASSRRGSYEQYF. In DNA form, the CDR3 reads TGTGCCAGCAGTCGCAGGGGGTCCTACGAGCAGTACTTC.

The genes are TRBV7-9 and TRBJ2-3, with D hard to call. The germline V gene encodes CDR1 SEHNR and CDR2 FQNEAQ (reference sequence). V was cut by 2 bases and J by 5 bases, with 11 bases left in between. The CDR3 contains 14 residues. The DNA for the CDR3 is TGTGCCAGCAGCTTAACGATTTCAGGAGATACGCAGTATTTT. It yields the protein CASSLTISGDTQYF.

The rearrangement uses TRBV7-8 and TRBJ1-2; possible D gene TRBD1, 5 bases. CDR3 length equals 15 residues. CDR1 and CDR2 (germline): SGHVS, FQNEAQ. V was clipped by 2 bases and J by 3 bases, with 13 bases between them. CDR3: CASSLNVGGDYGYTF. CDR3 bases: TGTGCCAGCAGCTTAAACGTGGGGGGTGACTATGGCTACACCTTC.

This clone showed up just once. The genes are TRBV2 and TRBJ1-6, with TRBD1 matching 8 bases. Looked up from germline, CDR1 is SNHLY and CDR2 is FYNNEI. Trimming took 7 bases from V and 0 from J; bases not matched to a gene: 11. The CDR3 length is 18 residues. The CDR3 DNA follows: TGTGCCAGCACCCCGGACAGGGTACTGTTCTCCTATAATTCACCCCTCCACTTT. Translating gives CASTPDRVLFSYNSPLHF.

This chain connects TRBV11-3 to TRBJ2-1; D may be TRBD1 (5 bases). The CDR3 totals 15 residues. With 4 bases removed from V and 0 bases from J, the gap between germline ends came to 10 bases. Germline V CDR1 and CDR2: SGHNT, YENEEA. CDR3 loop: CASSSGPSSYNEQFF. The CDR3 nucleotides read TGTGCCAGCAGCTCAGGGCCGAGCTCCTACAATGAGCAGTTCTTC.

V is TRBV6-5 and J is TRBJ2-3, with D possibly matching TRBD2 (5 bases). The germline V gene encodes CDR1 MNHEY and CDR2 SVGAGI. The length of the CDR3 is 16 residues. V gave up 2 bases and J gave up 0 bases, with 12 bases separating them. CDR3 region: CASSYHGGASTDTQYF. DNA for the CDR3: TGTGCCAGCAGTTACCACGGAGGAGCTAGCACAGATACGCAGTATTTT.

With respect to this clone: One end of the junction is discordant with germline, which a read error may explain. This sequence joins TRBV6-1 and TRBJ1-5, with 11 bases identical to TRBD1. In germline, CDR1 is MNHNS, CDR2 SASEGT. The length of the CDR3 is 16 residues. The CDR3 sequence: CASSEGGTGGYQPQHF. CDR3 nucleotides: TGTGCCAGCAGTGAAGGGGGGACAGGGGGTTATCAACCCCAGCATTTT.

The chain carries TRBV15 and TRBJ2-3; D may be TRBD1 (6 bases). This CDR3 contains 15 residues. The V gene lost 1 base and the J gene lost 4 bases, with 12 bases spanning the gap. Germline CDR1 reads LNHNV; CDR2 reads YYDKDF (reference sequence). The CDR3 sequence is CATSRVGQGPDTQYF. CDR3 nucleotide sequence: TGTGCCACCAGCAGAGTGGGGCAGGGGCCAGATACGCAGTATTTT. The full variable domain, its missing parts supplied by reference TRBV15 and TRBJ2-3, is DAMVIQNPRYQVTQFGKPVTLSCSQTLNHNVMYWYQQKSSQAPKLLFHYYDKDFNNEADTPDNFQSRRPNTSFCFLDIRSPGLGDTAMYLCATSRVGQGPDTQYFGPGTRLTVL.

This chain uses TRBV3-1 (or the pseudogene TRBV3-2) with TRBJ2-3, with D possibly being TRBD2 (6 bases). Trimming stripped 0 bases from V and 2 bases from J, with 18 bases between. The CDR3 is 18 amino acids. Germline V lookup: CDR1 LGHDT, CDR2 YNNKEL (reference sequence). The CDR3 DNA follows: TGTGCCAGCAGCCAAGATAGCTCTATGGGCGGGAACACAGATACGCAGTATTTT. Amino acid sequence: CASSQDSSMGGNTDTQYF.

The chain joins TRBV30 to TRBJ1-2, with D perhaps TRBD1 (6 bases). This CDR3 spans 14 amino acids. Germline assignment: CDR1 GTSNPN and CDR2 SVGIG (reference sequence). The V end lost 0 bases, the J end lost 6 bases, and 14 bases lay between the germline ends. The CDR3 loop is CAWSVTQGADGYTF. In nucleotides, the CDR3 is TGTGCCTGGAGTGTGACACAGGGAGCGGATGGCTACACCTTC. Looking up the rest from reference TRBV30 and TRBJ1-2 gives the full variable domain: SQTIHQWPATLVQPVGSPLSLECTVEGTSNPNLYWYRQAAGRGLQLLFYSVGIGQISSEVPQNLSASRPQDRQFILSSKKLLLSDSGFYLCAWSVTQGADGYTFGSGTRLTVV.